What follows are 27 T cell receptor beta chains derived from one specimen sequenced in a study of shared clonotypes between healthy human individuals. Method: immunoSEQ multiplex PCR; TCRdb's copy keeps in-frame clones and lacks some. The top ten hold around 0.1% of the sample, which has hundreds of thousands of clones, approximately 96% seen once. Naive CD8 cells lacked CD45RO and underwent positive selection for CCR7, leaving out terminally differentiated effector memory CD45RA+ cells. Specimen: naive CD8+ T cells sorted from blood. Receptors originate from a woman younger than 45 in good health.

V gene TRBV19 combines with J gene TRBJ1-5; D is undetermined. The V gene's germline CDR1 is LNHDA and CDR2 SQIVND (reference sequence). The CDR3 is 15 amino acids. Trimming took 2 bases from V and 0 from J, leaving 8 bases between them. CDR3 residues: CASSILTYSNQPQHF. The CDR3 region has the DNA TGTGCCAGTAGTATATTAACTTATAGCAATCAGCCCCAGCATTTT. The full variable domain, completed using reference TRBV19 and TRBJ1-5, is DGGITQSPKYLFRKEGQNVTLSCEQNLNHDAMYWYRQDPGQGLRLIYYSQIVNDFQKGDIAEGYSVSREKKESFPLTVTSAQKNPTAFYLCASSILTYSNQPQHFGDGTRLSIL.

The rearrangement links TRBV10-3 to TRBJ1-1, with TRBD1 matching 7 bases. V shed 7 bases and J 2 bases; nucleotides not matched to a gene: 10. CDR1 and CDR2 from the germline V gene are ENHRY and SYGVKD. The CDR3 is 15 amino acids. CDR3 in amino acids: CAITTDRARNTEAFF. The CDR3, as DNA: TGTGCCATCACAACCGACAGGGCGAGAAACACTGAAGCTTTCTTT.

The chain links TRBV11-2 to TRBJ2-7; unclear D gene. The CDR3 has 14 residues. V was clipped by 1 base and J by 4 bases, with 11 bases between them. Germline V gene data show CDR1 as SGHAT and CDR2 as FQNNGV. The CDR3 bases are TGTGCCAGCAGCTTAGTGGCGAACGATTACGAGCAGTACTTC. It yields the protein CASSLVANDYEQYF.

About this clone: Different DNA sequences within this sample yield the same CDR3. The V gene is TRBV28, the J gene TRBJ1-2, with TRBD1 as a possible D gene (6 bases). The CDR3 loop spans 13 amino acids. Deletions cut 6 bases from V and 2 bases from J, with 10 bases between. The germline V gene has CDR1 MDHEN and CDR2 SYDVKM. CDR3 bases: TGTGCCAGCAGCCCAGACAGGAACTATGGCTACACCTTC. This encodes CASSPDRNYGYTF.

This sequence joins TRBV19 and TRBJ1-1; D is ambiguous. The CDR3 is 14 amino acids. Germline-derived CDR1 and CDR2 are LNHDA and SQIVND (reference sequence). V lost 6 bases, J lost 6 bases, and 17 bases lay in between. The CDR3 DNA reads as TGTGCCAGTAGCCTCGGCGGCGCCAAGGCTGAAGCTTTCTTT. This codes for CASSLGGAKAEAFF.

The CDR3 spells CASSPPDREGEQYF. CDR3 nucleotide sequence: TGTGCCAGCAGCCCCCCGGACAGGGAGGGCGAGCAGTACTTC. This chain joins TRBV7-9 and TRBJ2-7; D is possibly TRBD1 (8 bases). The germline V and J ends were trimmed by 5 bases and 6 bases, with 17 bases remaining between them. Germline assignment: CDR1 SEHNR and CDR2 FQNEAQ (reference sequence). The CDR3 extends over 14 amino acids. Drawing the rest from reference TRBV7-9 and TRBJ2-7, the complete variable domain is DTGVSQNPRHKITKRGQNVTFRCDPISEHNRLYWYRQTLGQGPEFLTYFQNEAQLEKSRLLSDRFSAERPKGSFSTLEIQRTEQGDSAMYLCASSPPDREGEQYFGPGTRLTVT.

The chain has TRBV28 and TRBJ1-1; no clear D gene. CDR1 MDHEN and CDR2 SYDVKM come from the germline V gene. This CDR3 is 14 amino acids long. Trimming removed 5 bases from V and 5 bases from J, with 15 bases in between. The CDR3 spells CASSTGLGRTEAFF. CDR3 DNA: TGTGCCAGCAGTACCGGACTGGGGAGAACTGAAGCTTTCTTT.

The gene calls are TRBV5-4 and TRBJ2-2, with unresolved D. In germline, CDR1 is SGHNT, CDR2 YYREEE (reference sequence). The V end lost 4 bases, the J end lost 7 bases, and 8 bases lay between the germline ends. This CDR3 is 12 amino acids long. The CDR3 loop reads CASSGNHGELFF. CDR3 sequence (DNA): TGTGCCAGCAGCGGGAACCACGGGGAGCTGTTTTTT.

The chain carries TRBV7-9 and TRBJ1-2, with a tentative D call TRBD1 (5 bases). The CDR3 is made up of 18 amino acids. Germline CDR1 reads SEHNR; CDR2 reads FQNEAQ (reference sequence). The V end was cut by 5 bases, the J end by 7 bases, with 29 bases between. This chain's CDR3 is CASSPSSTGTAGWGGYTF. For the CDR3, the DNA is TGTGCCAGCAGCCCCTCTTCTACTGGGACGGCGGGCTGGGGTGGCTACACCTTC. The full variable domain, with the rest looked up from reference TRBV7-9 and TRBJ1-2, is DTGVSQNPRHKITKRGQNVTFRCDPISEHNRLYWYRQTLGQGPEFLTYFQNEAQLEKSRLLSDRFSAERPKGSFSTLEIQRTEQGDSAMYLCASSPSSTGTAGWGGYTFGSGTRLTVV.

The genes are TRBV28 and TRBJ1-1; no firm D call. Germline loops: CDR1 MDHEN, CDR2 SYDVKM. This CDR3 spans 12 amino acids. V lost 2 bases, J lost 11 bases, and 12 bases lay in between. The chain's CDR3 is CASSLQRFIAFF. The CDR3 DNA sequence: TGTGCCAGCAGTTTACAGAGGTTTATCGCTTTCTTT.

The CDR3 nucleotides are TGTGCCAGCAGTGAATCCGGGACAGGGGGCGTAAATGAGCAGTTCTTC. It specifies CASSESGTGGVNEQFF. V is TRBV2 and J is TRBJ2-1; 12 bases align to TRBD1. Germline CDR1 SNHLY, CDR2 FYNNEI. This CDR3 region has 16 residues. The ends lost 2 bases at V and 7 bases at J; junction bases unmatched: 6.

The chain couples TRBV27 to TRBJ1-2; TRBD1 matches at 11 bases. V lost 5 bases, J lost 7 bases, and 6 bases stayed unmatched. Per germline, CDR1 MNHEY and CDR2 SMNVEV (reference sequence). The CDR3 loop spans 14 amino acids. The CDR3 DNA reads TGTGCCAGCAGTGTAGGACAGGGGGCGTCTGGCTACACCTTC. The encoded protein is CASSVGQGASGYTF.

This clone was observed a single time. Additional DNA sequences in this sample encode the identical CDR3. The gene calls are TRBV27 and TRBJ2-1, with 14 bases aligning to TRBD2. Germline V gives CDR1 MNHEY, CDR2 SMNVEV (reference sequence). This CDR3 comprises 15 residues. The ends lost 4 bases at V and 9 bases at J; junction bases unmatched: 5. CDR3 DNA sequence: TGTGCCAGCAGTTCCGGGACTAGCGGGAGAGGTGAGCAGTTCTTC. Residues: CASSSGTSGRGEQFF.

The V and J genes are TRBV5-6 and TRBJ2-5; D is unresolved. Trimming shortened V by 0 bases and J by 0 bases, and 9 bases separated the two germline ends. Germline CDR1 and CDR2: SGHDT and YYEEEE. The CDR3 consists of 15 residues. The CDR3 DNA reads as TGTGCCAGCAGCTTGGACATAGCTAACCAAGAGACCCAGTACTTC. Protein: CASSLDIANQETQYF.

The chain joins TRBV27 to TRBJ2-7, with TRBD2 identical over 7 bases. Germline V CDR1 and CDR2: MNHEY, SMNVEV (reference sequence). V shed 6 bases and J 0 bases; nucleotides not matched to a gene: 5. The CDR3 extends over 14 amino acids. CDR3 residues: CASSDGGSSYEQYF. CDR3 DNA sequence: TGTGCCAGCAGCGACGGGGGGAGCTCCTACGAGCAGTACTTC.

The CDR3, as DNA: TGCGCCAGCAGCCCCGGGATCACGGGCGGAGAAAAACTGTTTTTT. It yields the protein CASSPGITGGEKLFF. V and J are TRBV5-1 and TRBJ1-4; no clear D. The CDR3 runs 15 residues. V was pared by 4 bases and J by 8 bases, with 18 bases between. The germline V gene has CDR1 SGHRS and CDR2 YFSETQ.

This chain connects TRBV9 to TRBJ2-7; perhaps TRBD1 as D (5 bases). The CDR3 has 15 residues. CDR1 and CDR2 (germline): SGDLS, YYNGEE. Between the trimmed V and J ends, which lost 0 bases and 2 bases, there was a span of 12 bases. The CDR3 reads CASSVGAGQTYEQYF. Written as DNA, the CDR3 is TGTGCCAGCAGCGTAGGGGCAGGGCAAACCTACGAGCAGTACTTC.

The CDR3 DNA follows: TGTGCCAGCAGCTTATCTAATGAGCAGTTCTTC. This translates into CASSLSNEQFF. V and J are TRBV7-8 and TRBJ2-1; D remains unclear. The germline V gene encodes CDR1 SGHVS and CDR2 FQNEAQ. Trimming shortened V by 2 bases and J by 7 bases, and 3 bases separated the two germline ends. CDR3 length: 11 residues.

The chain combines TRBV5-1 with TRBJ2-1; 8 bases map to TRBD1. The CDR3 contains 14 residues. The ends lost 1 base at V and 7 bases at J; junction bases unmatched: 4. CDR1 is SGHRS, CDR2 YFSETQ, per germline. The CDR3 loop reads CASSLLRQGNEQFF. In DNA form, the CDR3 reads TGCGCCAGCAGCTTGCTCCGACAGGGGAATGAGCAGTTCTTC.

The V call is TRBV19, the J call TRBJ2-5; TRBD1 might be the D (5 bases). The CDR3 spans 13 residues. Trimming removed 5 bases from V and 1 base from J, with 8 bases in between. Looked up from germline, CDR1 is LNHDA and CDR2 is SQIVND (reference sequence). This chain's CDR3 is CASSPGLQETQYF. The DNA for the CDR3 is TGTGCCAGTAGTCCAGGGCTCCAAGAGACCCAGTACTTC.

The chain employs TRBV4-1 and TRBJ2-3; a possible D gene is TRBD1 (6 bases). Germline CDR1 reads MGHRA; CDR2 reads YSYEKL. V lost 2 bases to trimming and J lost 4 bases, with 16 bases between them. This CDR3 has 16 residues. The CDR3 sequence is CASSQNRDTVADTQYF. CDR3 nucleotides: TGCGCCAGCAGCCAAAACCGGGACACGGTGGCAGATACGCAGTATTTT.

This CDR3 reads CASSSNPTSGINNEQFF. As DNA, the CDR3 is TGTGCCAGCAGCTCAAACCCTACTAGCGGGATTAATAATGAGCAGTTCTTC. The chain combines TRBV7-8 with TRBJ2-1, with 10 bases identical to TRBD2. Trimming took 4 bases from V and 7 from J; bases not matched to a gene: 13. CDR1 and CDR2 from the germline V gene are SGHVS and FQNEAQ. The CDR3 contains 17 residues.

V gene TRBV2 combines with J gene TRBJ1-1; 7 bases are a match to TRBD1. V shed 10 bases and J 5 bases; nucleotides not matched to a gene: 4. This CDR3 is built from 11 residues. Looked up from germline, CDR1 is SNHLY and CDR2 is FYNNEI. The CDR3 DNA is TGTGCCACAGACAGGGTTACTGAAGCTTTCTTT. Its translation is CATDRVTEAFF.

The gene calls are TRBV5-1 and TRBJ2-7; D is uncertain. Trimming removed 4 bases from V and 7 bases from J, with 21 bases in between. This CDR3 is built from 15 residues. Per germline, CDR1 SGHRS and CDR2 YFSETQ. CDR3 DNA sequence: TGCGCCAGCAGCCAATCCCGGACCACCCCCGGGGAGCAGTACTTC. This gives the protein CASSQSRTTPGEQYF.

In regard to this clone: Within the sample, other DNA sequences also encode this same CDR3. The V and J genes are TRBV27 and TRBJ2-7, with D perhaps matching TRBD2 (5 bases). The CDR3 covers 14 residues. From germline, CDR1 is MNHEY and CDR2 SMNVEV (reference sequence). V was clipped by 0 bases and J by 2 bases, with 8 bases between them. CDR3 sequence (DNA): TGTGCCAGCAGTTTATCCCGGGGTCCCTACGAGCAGTACTTC. It specifies CASSLSRGPYEQYF.

The chain employs TRBV5-4 and TRBJ2-7; TRBD1 might be the D (6 bases). The V end lost 2 bases, the J end lost 7 bases, and 16 bases lay between the germline ends. The V gene's germline CDR1 is SGHNT and CDR2 YYREEE (reference sequence). This CDR3 is built from 14 residues. The CDR3 loop is CASSFAGATKEQYF. The CDR3 DNA sequence: TGTGCCAGCAGCTTCGCAGGGGCGACGAAAGAGCAGTACTTC.

The chain couples TRBV19 to TRBJ1-2; a possible D gene is TRBD1 (5 bases). V shed 7 bases and J shed 4 bases, with 16 bases lying between them. Germline CDR1 is LNHDA and CDR2 is SQIVND (reference sequence). The CDR3 is made up of 14 amino acids. CDR3 sequence: CASTDAGRAYGYTF. In DNA form, the CDR3 reads TGTGCCAGTACCGACGCAGGGAGAGCCTATGGCTACACCTTC.